The clone carrying this T cell receptor (beta chain) showed up many times. Its antigen is not known. Genomic DNA served as template for TCR beta VDJ and CDR3 profiling. TCRdb independently ran MiXCR on the reads; one entry per CDR3 protein. The sample records a few hundred thousand distinct CDR3 sequences, about half being singletons. The record originates from a study of CD8+CD57+ T cells in acquired aplastic anemia. Study-wide background: The average for DNA from sorted CD4+ and CD8+ cells was 3.2 ug. The study, taken as a whole, reports: Controls and patients did not differ significantly in CD8+ Simpson's diversity. It was found that almost 30 CD8+ CDR3 sequences were shared between patients and controls.

All sequencing subjects had displayed CD8+CD57+ cell expansion on flow cytometry. Every patient had severe acquired aplastic anemia. Germline-derived CDR1 and CDR2 are LGHDT and YNNKEL (reference sequence). The V gene lost 1 base and the J gene lost 5 bases, with 14 bases spanning the gap. The CDR3 sequence is 15 residues long. The clonotype comes from a human donor with aplastic anemia. The chain links TRBV3-1 to TRBJ1-2, with unresolved D. Sequencing was carried out using sorted CD4+, CD8+, or CD8+CD57+ T cells (not recorded which) from PBMCs. This chain's CDR3 is CASSQVSGRGYGYTF. The CDR3 bases are TGTGCCAGCAGCCAAGTAAGCGGGCGCGGGTATGGCTACACCTTC.